These T cell receptor beta chains were read from a single sample in a study of cytomegalovirus exposure and HLA in healthy donors. The protocol was immunoSEQ multiplex PCR, while the TCRdb copy is restricted to in-frame clones and leaves out a portion. The sample lists 150,000 to 200,000 clones, around four fifths occurring once. Material: PBMCs. All receptors come from a man aged 30-40 years in good health and CMV-seronegative. The CDR3 runs from the conserved cysteine through the conserved F or W. A D gene is named only where the DNA matches it firmly. Size tells how often a clone was seen (once, few, many) or the class of an expanded clone, and some rows leave it out.

-,TRBJ1-2,TRBV6-1,-,15,TGTGCCAGCAGCGCCGACAGGAGCTTTAACTATGGCTACACCTTC,CASSADRSFNYGYTF
-,TRBJ2-7,TRBV30,-,12,TGTGCCTGGAGTGTATCAGGGTACGAGCAGTACTTC,CAWSVSGYEQYF
TRBD1,TRBJ2-7,TRBV28,-,15,TGTGCCAGCAGTTCGCCGACAGGGGGGGCCCACGAGCAGTACTTC,CASSSPTGGAHEQYF
TRBD1,TRBJ2-7,TRBV4-1,-,12,TGCGCCAGTCGACAGGGGGCGGGCGAGCAGTACTTC,CASRQGAGEQYF
TRBD1,TRBJ2-5,TRBV7-9,-,17,TGTGCCAGCAGCTCCGGACAGGGGGCGTTCGTTCAAGAGACCCAGTACTTC,CASSSGQGAFVQETQYF
TRBD1,TRBJ1-5,TRBV11-2,-,13,TGTGCCAGCAGCCCACAGGGGAGGCAGCCCCAGCATTTT,CASSPQGRQPQHF
TRBD2,TRBJ2-3,TRBV5-1,-,17,TGCGCCAGCAGCTTCGGACTAGCACAGATGGTTGAGGGTACGCAGTATTTT,CASSFGLAQMVEGTQYF
-,TRBJ1-5,TRBV30,once,14,TGTGCCTGGAAAGGGCAGGGCTCCTATCAGCCCCAGCATTTT,CAWKGQGSYQPQHF
-,TRBJ2-7,TRBV9,once,14,TGTGCCAGCAGCGTAGGCCTCGGAGACTACGAGCAGTACTTC,CASSVGLGDYEQYF
-,TRBJ2-1,TRBV4-3,-,15,TGCGCCAGCAGCCATGGGAGGCCGGACTACAATGAGCAGTTCTTC,CASSHGRPDYNEQFF
TRBD1,TRBJ2-7,TRBV29-1,-,15,TGCAGCGTTGGATTCGGGACAGGGGGCCTCAACGAGCAGTACTTC,CSVGFGTGGLNEQYF
TRBD2,TRBJ2-3,TRBV4-1,-,14,TGCGCCAGCAGCCAGGGGGGGGGCACAGATACGCAGTATTTT,CASSQGGGTDTQYF
TRBD1,TRBJ1-1,TRBV7-2,-,15,TGTGCCAGCAGCCCGGACAGGGGGCGAAACACTGAAGCTTTCTTT,CASSPDRGRNTEAFF
-,TRBJ2-7,TRBV5-1,-,14,TGCGCCAGCAGCTTGGATGGTCTATCGGGCGAGCAGTACTTC,CASSLDGLSGEQYF
TRBD2,TRBJ2-3,TRBV18,-,17,TGTGCCAGCTCACCACAAAGACTAGCGGGGTCGGCTAATACGCAGTATTTT,CASSPQRLAGSANTQYF
-,TRBJ1-1,TRBV25-1,few,14,TGTGCCAGCAGTGCCCCCGCAGGGCACACTGAAGCTTTCTTT,CASSAPAGHTEAFF
TRBD1,TRBJ2-2,TRBV5-4,once,16,TGTGCCAGCAGCATAGGGACAGGGAGTAACACCGGGGAGCTGTTTTTT,CASSIGTGSNTGELFF
TRBD1,TRBJ1-6,TRBV5-1,-,17,TGCGCCAGCAGCCCGCTTGCGGGACAGGGCCCCCCAAGGCCCCTCCACTTT,CASSPLAGQGPPRPLHF
-,TRBJ2-5,TRBV9,once,13,TGTGCCAGCAGCGTGGTCGGGTGGGAGACCCAGTACTTC,CASSVVGWETQYF
TRBD1,TRBJ1-2,TRBV7-3,-,14,TGTGCCAGCAGCCGCACAGGGGGTAACTATGGCTACACCTTC,CASSRTGGNYGYTF
TRBD1,TRBJ1-4,TRBV11-2,-,15,TGTGCCAGCAGCCCACGAACAGGGGGATGGGAAAAACTGTTTTTT,CASSPRTGGWEKLFF
-,TRBJ2-3,TRBV7-9,-,12,TGTGCCAGCAGCCCGGGTGGAGATACGCAGTATTTT,CASSPGGDTQYF
TRBD2,TRBJ2-2,TRBV5-4,-,17,TGTGCCAGCAGACCCGGACTAGCGGGAGGGAACACCGGGGAGCTGTTTTTT,CASRPGLAGGNTGELFF
-,TRBJ1-1,TRBV5-1,few,15,TGCGCCAGCAGCTCGGAGGGATCTGCCAACACTGAAGCTTTCTTT,CASSSEGSANTEAFF
-,TRBJ1-6,TRBV28,-,14,TGTGCCAGCAGTGCACCGGGTTATAATTCACCCCTCCACTTT,CASSAPGYNSPLHF
-,TRBJ2-2,TRBV5-1,-,16,TGCGCCAGCAGCTTGCTTGAGACAGCGAACACCGGGGAGCTGTTTTTT,CASSLLETANTGELFF
TRBD1,TRBJ2-6,TRBV19,-,18,TGTGCCAGTAGTACATCGGACAGGGGCCTCTCTGGGGCCAACGTCCTGACTTTC,CASSTSDRGLSGANVLTF
-,TRBJ1-4,TRBV7-9,-,14,TGTGCCAGCAGCTCGACAGGAGCTAATGAAAAACTGTTTTTT,CASSSTGANEKLFF
TRBD1,TRBJ2-1,TRBV10-3,-,17,TGTGCCATCAGTGAGTCGACAGGGCTCGGCTCCTACAATGAGCAGTTCTTC,CAISESTGLGSYNEQFF
TRBD1,TRBJ1-5,TRBV28,-,15,TGTGCCAGCAGTCGCAGACAGGGGCCCTATCAGCCCCAGCATTTT,CASSRRQGPYQPQHF
-,TRBJ2-3,TRBV5-6,few,14,TGTGCCAGCAGCTTGGAGAGGGCCACAGATACGCAGTATTTT,CASSLERATDTQYF
-,TRBJ1-1,TRBV19,-,15,TGTGCCAGCGCCCGGACAGCCGCCTGGAACACTGAAGCTTTCTTT,CASARTAAWNTEAFF